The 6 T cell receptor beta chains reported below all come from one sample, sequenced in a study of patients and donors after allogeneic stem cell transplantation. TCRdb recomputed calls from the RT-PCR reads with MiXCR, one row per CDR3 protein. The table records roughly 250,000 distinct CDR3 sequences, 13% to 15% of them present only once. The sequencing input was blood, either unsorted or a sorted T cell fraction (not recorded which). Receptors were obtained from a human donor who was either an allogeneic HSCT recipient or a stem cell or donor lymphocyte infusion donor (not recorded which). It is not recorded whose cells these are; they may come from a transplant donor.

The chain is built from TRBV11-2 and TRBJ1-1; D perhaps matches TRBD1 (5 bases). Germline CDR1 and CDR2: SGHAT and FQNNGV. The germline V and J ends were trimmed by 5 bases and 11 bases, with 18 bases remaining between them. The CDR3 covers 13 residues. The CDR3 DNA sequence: TGTGCCAGCAGCGCAACAGGCCTATCGGACGCTTTCTTT. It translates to CASSATGLSDAFF.

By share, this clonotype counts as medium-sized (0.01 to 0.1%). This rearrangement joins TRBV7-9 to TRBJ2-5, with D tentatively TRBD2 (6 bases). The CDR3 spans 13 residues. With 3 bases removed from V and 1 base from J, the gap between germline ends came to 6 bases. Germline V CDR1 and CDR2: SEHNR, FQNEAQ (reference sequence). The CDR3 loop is CASSLRGQETQYF. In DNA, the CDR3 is TGTGCCAGCAGCTTGCGGGGCCAAGAGACCCAGTACTTC.

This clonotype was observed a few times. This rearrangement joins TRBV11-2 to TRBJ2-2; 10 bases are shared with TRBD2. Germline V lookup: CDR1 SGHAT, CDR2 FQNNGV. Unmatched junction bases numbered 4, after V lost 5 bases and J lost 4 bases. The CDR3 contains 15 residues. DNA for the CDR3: TGTGCCAGCAGCATAGCGGGGGGACCCACCGGGGAGCTGTTTTTT. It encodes CASSIAGGPTGELFF.

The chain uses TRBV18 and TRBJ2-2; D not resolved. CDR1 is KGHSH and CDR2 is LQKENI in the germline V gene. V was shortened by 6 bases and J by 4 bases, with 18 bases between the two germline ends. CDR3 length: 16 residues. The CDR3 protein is CASSLDLGRATGELFF. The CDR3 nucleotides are TGTGCCAGCTCCCTGGATTTGGGAAGAGCCACCGGGGAGCTGTTTTTT.

In DNA form, the CDR3 reads TGTGCCAGCAGCGGAACAGGGGGCATGGGTGGCTACACCTTC. This gives the protein CASSGTGGMGGYTF. The J gene is TRBJ1-2, the V gene TRBV12-3 or TRBV12-4; 9 bases are a match to TRBD1. V shed 6 bases and J 7 bases; nucleotides not matched to a gene: 9. This CDR3 has 14 amino acids.

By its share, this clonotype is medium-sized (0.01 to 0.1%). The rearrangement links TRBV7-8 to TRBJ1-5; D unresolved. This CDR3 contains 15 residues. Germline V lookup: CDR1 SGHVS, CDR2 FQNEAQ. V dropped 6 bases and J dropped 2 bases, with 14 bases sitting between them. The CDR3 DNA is TGTGCCAGCAGTTCAAAGCGGGTGGGCAATCAGCCCCAGCATTTT. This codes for CASSSKRVGNQPQHF.